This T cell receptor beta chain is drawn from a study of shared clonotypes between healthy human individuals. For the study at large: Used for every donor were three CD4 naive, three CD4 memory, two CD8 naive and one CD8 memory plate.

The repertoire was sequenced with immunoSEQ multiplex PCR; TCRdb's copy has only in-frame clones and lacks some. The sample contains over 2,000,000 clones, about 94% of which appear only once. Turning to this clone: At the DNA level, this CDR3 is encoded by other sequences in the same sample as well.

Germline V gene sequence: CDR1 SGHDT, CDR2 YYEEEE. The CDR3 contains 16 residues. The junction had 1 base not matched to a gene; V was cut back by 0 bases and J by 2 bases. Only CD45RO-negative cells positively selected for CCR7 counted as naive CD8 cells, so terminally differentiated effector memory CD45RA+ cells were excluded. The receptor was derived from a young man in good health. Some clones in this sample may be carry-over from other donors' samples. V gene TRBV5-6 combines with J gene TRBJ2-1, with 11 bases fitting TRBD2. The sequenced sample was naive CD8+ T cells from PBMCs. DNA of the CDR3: TGTGCCAGCAGCTTGGGACTAGCGGGAACCTACAATGAGCAGTTCTTC. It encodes CASSLGLAGTYNEQFF.